This T cell receptor (beta chain) was obtained from a study of Ad26.COV2.S vaccination and SARS-CoV-2 variants. Treatment here: over 15 received Ad26.COV2.S at low or high dose, single or two shots; five or six received placebo; per-sample allocation not given. Collection of samples fell on day 63 after the first vaccine or placebo injection. Assay used: immunoSEQ multiplex PCR; TCRdb lists only in-frame clones, some missing. This repertoire shows roughly 300,000 clones, approximately 86% found once; its top ten account for about 10%. A word on this clone: The antigen remains unidentified.

The CDR3 length is 15 residues. Trimming shortened V by 4 bases and J by 2 bases, and 15 bases separated the two germline ends. The germline gives CDR1 LNHDA, CDR2 SQIVND (reference sequence). The study's findings and limits: Spike-specific TCR breadth ran higher among vaccine recipients than placebo recipients.

The sample here was peripheral blood, taken in a trial of Ad26.COV2.S vaccine versus placebo. The TCR was taken from a person between 18 and 60 years old who received the Ad26.COV2.S COVID-19 vaccine or a placebo. The rearrangement links TRBV19 to TRBJ2-7; a weak D match, TRBD1 (6 bases). The CDR3 here is CASSSWQGQTYEQYF. The CDR3 region has the DNA TGTGCCAGTAGTAGTTGGCAGGGGCAAACCTACGAGCAGTACTTC.